The 7 T cell receptor beta chains presented below share a single source sample, sequenced in a study of blood T cell repertoires in COVID-19. TCRdb's copy holds only in-frame clones and misses some; the assay was immunoSEQ multiplex PCR. The sample lists 430,000 or so clones; roughly 90% were seen once. Specimen: peripheral blood. The receptor source for this set is a man between 18 and 35 years old with COVID-19, enrolled during active disease.

The chain is built from TRBV2 and TRBJ1-6; TRBD1 aligns across 9 bases. After removal of 6 bases from V and 7 bases from J, the junction contained 7 bases not matched to a gene. This CDR3 is 15 amino acids long. CDR1 is SNHLY and CDR2 is FYNNEI in the germline V gene. This CDR3 is CASRDRTGVNSPLHF. In DNA, the CDR3 is TGTGCCAGCAGGGATAGGACAGGGGTCAATTCACCCCTCCACTTT.

V gene TRBV28 combines with J gene TRBJ2-3, with unresolved D. The CDR3 totals 12 residues. With 6 bases removed from V and 2 bases from J, the gap between germline ends came to 6 bases. Germline V lookup: CDR1 MDHEN, CDR2 SYDVKM. The DNA for the CDR3 is TGTGCCAGCAGCTCCCCCACAGATACGCAGTATTTT. Encoded protein: CASSSPTDTQYF.

In regard to this clone: The sample has other DNA sequences that encode this CDR3 too. The chain is built from TRBV14 and TRBJ1-2; D uncertain. CDR1 SGHDN and CDR2 FVKESK come from the germline V gene. Trimming left V 0 bases short and J 0 bases short, with 8 bases between. The CDR3 extends over 15 amino acids. CDR3 sequence (DNA): TGTGCCAGCAGCCAAGATAACACAGCTAACTATGGCTACACCTTC. The encoded protein is CASSQDNTANYGYTF.

The rearrangement uses TRBV7-8 and TRBJ2-4; a weak D match, TRBD1 (7 bases). Trimming left V 5 bases short and J 3 bases short, with 20 bases between. This CDR3 has 17 residues. Germline CDR1 reads SGHVS; CDR2 reads FQNEAQ. The CDR3 bases are TGTGCCAGCAGCACCAGGGACGGCAGGGGGGACAAAAACATTCAGTACTTC. As protein: CASSTRDGRGDKNIQYF.

The chain combines TRBV7-2 with TRBJ1-5, with D possibly being TRBD1 (6 bases). The germline V gene encodes CDR1 SGHTA and CDR2 FQGNSA. V lost 5 bases and J lost 0, with 17 bases in between. The CDR3 totals 17 residues. CDR3 amino acids: CASSARGGGSSNQPQHF. In nucleotides, the CDR3 is TGTGCCAGCAGCGCCAGGGGCGGCGGGTCTAGCAATCAGCCCCAGCATTTT.

The chain couples TRBV9 to TRBJ2-7, with D possibly being TRBD2 (5 bases). V lost 3 bases and J 1 base, leaving 17 bases between the germline ends. The germline V gene has CDR1 SGDLS and CDR2 YYNGEE. CDR3 length: 16 amino acids. CDR3 coding DNA: TGTGCCAGCAGCGGACGGACTCAAAAAACTTCCTACGAGCAGTACTTC. Translated: CASSGRTQKTSYEQYF.

The chain joins TRBV9 to TRBJ2-1; the match to TRBD2 covers 9 bases. This CDR3 has 15 amino acids. Germline V gene sequence: CDR1 SGDLS, CDR2 YYNGEE. After removal of 0 bases from V and 6 bases from J, the junction contained 4 bases not matched to a gene. The CDR3 nucleotides read TGTGCCAGCAGCGTAGGGCTAGCGGGACGCAATGAGCAGTTCTTC. This translates into CASSVGLAGRNEQFF.